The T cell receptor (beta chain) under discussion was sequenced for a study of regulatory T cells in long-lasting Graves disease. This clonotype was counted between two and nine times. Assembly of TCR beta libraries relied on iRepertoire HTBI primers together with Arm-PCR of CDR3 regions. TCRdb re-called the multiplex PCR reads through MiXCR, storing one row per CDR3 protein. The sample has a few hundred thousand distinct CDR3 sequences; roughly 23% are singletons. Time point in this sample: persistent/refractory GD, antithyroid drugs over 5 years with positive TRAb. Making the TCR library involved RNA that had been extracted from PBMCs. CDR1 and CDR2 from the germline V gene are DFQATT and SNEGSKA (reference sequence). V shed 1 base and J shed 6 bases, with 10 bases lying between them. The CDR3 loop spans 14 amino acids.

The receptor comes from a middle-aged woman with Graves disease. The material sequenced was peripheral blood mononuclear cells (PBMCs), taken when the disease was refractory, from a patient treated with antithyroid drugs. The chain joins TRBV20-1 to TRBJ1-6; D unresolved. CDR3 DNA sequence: TGCAGTGCTAGAGTGTCGGTGGGTAATTCACCCCTCCACTTT. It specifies CSARVSVGNSPLHF.